This T cell receptor beta chain was identified in a study of early T cells in non-severe SARS-CoV-2 infection. Across the study: Chains were not paired, and sequencing was done on bulk RNA from unsorted whole blood.

Researchers tagged individual cDNA molecules with unique molecular identifiers. MiXCR, applied by TCRdb to the 5' RACE reads, yields one record per CDR3 protein. This table has tens of thousands of distinct CDR3 sequences, 10% appearing once. Study results and limitations: The matching step, a VDJdb search, favored anti-spike CD8 responses and missed private and CD4 specificities.

Germline V gene lookup returns CDR1 MNHNS and CDR2 SASEGT. Trimming took 7 bases from V and 0 from J, leaving 19 bases between them. The CDR3 loop spans 17 amino acids. This clonotype was seen many times. The antigen is not known. The clonotype comes from an adult who was a healthcare worker with PCR-confirmed SARS-CoV-2 infection or an uninfected control (not recorded which). Sequenced: whole blood. The chain is built from TRBV6-1 and TRBJ1-5, with a weak D call TRBD1 (6 bases). The CDR3 DNA is TGTGCCAGCAAGGGGACACCTGGGGGGGTTAGCAATCAGCCCCAGCATTTT. Translated: CASKGTPGGVSNQPQHF.